This record looks at one T cell receptor (beta chain) sequence and its context. What it recognizes is unknown. The data stem from a study of cytomegalovirus exposure and HLA in healthy donors. Study-level background: Earlier sequencing of approximately 200 million T cells yielded nearly 120 million unique TCR beta sequences. Study-level points and caveats: There were a few CMV-associated chains whose specificity for CMV antigens was confirmed in vitro. TRBV6-2, TRBV6-3 and some other V segments were unresolvable in 87-base-pair reads. It was around 160 TCR beta chains that were listed as cytomegalovirus-associated.

PCR employed 60 Vbeta and 13 Jbeta primers. The table came from immunoSEQ multiplex PCR; TCRdb's copy has only in-frame clones and leaves some out. This table holds 200,000 or so clones. Looked up from germline, CDR1 is SGHVS and CDR2 is FQNEAQ. Trimming took 3 bases from V and 8 from J; bases not matched to a gene: 9. This CDR3 is 14 amino acids long. Input material: PBMCs. This receptor was identified in a boy aged 5-17 years in good health and CMV-seronegative. This chain connects TRBV7-8 to TRBJ1-2; 7 bases fit TRBD1. The CDR3 DNA is TGTGCCAGCAGCTTGGCCGGGACAGCGTTGGGCTACACCTTC. Its translation: CASSLAGTALGYTF.